This passage covers 24 T cell receptor beta chains from one sample sequenced in a study of blood T cell repertoires in COVID-19. The protocol was immunoSEQ multiplex PCR, while the TCRdb copy is restricted to in-frame clones and leaves out a portion. The sample lists around 270,000 clones; approximately 90% were seen once. The sequencing input was peripheral blood. Receptors were obtained from a man aged 40-49 years with acute or convalescent COVID-19.

There are a few counts of this clone. This chain uses TRBV18 with TRBJ1-1; no clear D gene. CDR3 size: 13 residues. Germline lookup yields CDR1 KGHSH and CDR2 LQKENI. Trimming pared 6 bases from V and 2 bases from J, leaving 10 bases between. CDR3 in DNA: TGTGCCAGCTCGAAAACGGGAAACACTGAAGCTTTCTTT. This translates into CASSKTGNTEAFF.

The sample holds a few counts of this clone. DNA of the CDR3: TGCAGTGCTAGTGCAACCATCGGGAGCAGCTCCTACGAGCAGTACTTC. Residues: CSASATIGSSSYEQYF. This rearrangement joins TRBV20-1 to TRBJ2-7; perhaps TRBD2 as D (6 bases). CDR3 length equals 16 residues. V lost 3 bases to trimming and J lost 0 bases, with 18 bases between them. Germline values: CDR1 DFQATT, CDR2 SNEGSKA (reference sequence).

The V and J genes are TRBV19 and TRBJ2-2, with 8 bases that match TRBD2. Germline V gene data show CDR1 as LNHDA and CDR2 as SQIVND (reference sequence). CDR3 length: 15 amino acids. V was pared by 6 bases and J by 6 bases, with 9 bases of the junction left unmatched. CDR3 sequence: CASRLRRGDSGELFF. The CDR3 region has the DNA TGTGCCAGTAGATTGAGGCGGGGGGACTCCGGGGAGCTGTTTTTT.

This clone appeared a single time. This sequence joins TRBV24-1 and TRBJ2-3; the D gene is possibly TRBD1 (5 bases). The germline CDR1 and CDR2 sequences are KGHDR and SFDVKD. CDR3 length: 15 residues. Deletions cut 3 bases from V and 0 bases from J, with 9 bases between. CDR3 in DNA: TGTGCCACCAGTGATCCCAGGACAAGCACAGATACGCAGTATTTT. It translates to CATSDPRTSTDTQYF.

This chain connects TRBV19 to TRBJ1-6, with 8 bases that match TRBD1. The V gene end was trimmed by 0 bases and the J gene end by 13 bases; junction bases not matched to a gene: 8. Germline V CDR1 and CDR2: LNHDA, SQIVND (reference sequence). The CDR3 covers 15 residues. CDR3 nucleotide sequence: TGTGCCAGTAGTATAGACGGGGACAGGTATTTGCCCCTCCACTTT. It translates to CASSIDGDRYLPLHF.

This rearrangement joins TRBV15 to TRBJ1-4; the match to TRBD1 covers 7 bases. This CDR3 has 15 amino acids. The junction had 6 bases not matched to a gene; V was cut back by 1 base and J by 7 bases. CDR1 LNHNV and CDR2 YYDKDF come from the germline V gene (reference sequence). Written as DNA, the CDR3 is TGTGCCACCAGCAGAGTCCGGGACAGCTCTGAAAAACTGTTTTTT. This translates into CATSRVRDSSEKLFF.

V usage is TRBV5-1 and J usage is TRBJ2-7, with 9 bases fitting TRBD1. After removal of 4 bases from V and 0 bases from J, the junction contained 11 bases not matched to a gene. The length of the CDR3 is 17 residues. Germline V lookup: CDR1 SGHRS, CDR2 YFSETQ. CDR3 protein: CASSPQPQGASSYEQYF. DNA of the CDR3: TGCGCCAGCAGCCCCCAACCACAGGGGGCGAGCTCCTACGAGCAGTACTTC.

Comments on this clone: Other DNA sequences within the sample encode an identical CDR3. The J gene is TRBJ2-7, the V gene TRBV5-4, with 9 bases lining up with TRBD1. This CDR3 spans 13 amino acids. Germline V lookup: CDR1 SGHNT, CDR2 YYREEE (reference sequence). Trimming removed 4 bases from V and 5 bases from J; junction bases left unmatched: 4. The CDR3 reads CASSLGQGNEQYF. The CDR3 coding sequence is TGTGCCAGCAGCCTAGGACAGGGGAACGAGCAGTACTTC.

This chain joins TRBV9 and TRBJ1-2; D is possibly TRBD1 (6 bases). The germline V and J ends were trimmed by 4 bases and 7 bases, with 14 bases remaining between them. This CDR3 region has 13 residues. In germline, CDR1 is SGDLS, CDR2 YYNGEE. The CDR3 here is CASSIGQRGGYTF. CDR3 bases: TGTGCCAGCAGCATCGGACAGAGAGGTGGCTACACCTTC.

This chain connects TRBV6-5 to TRBJ2-1, with D perhaps TRBD1 (5 bases). Germline V gene sequence: CDR1 MNHEY, CDR2 SVGAGI. V was trimmed by 5 bases and J by 3 bases, leaving 11 bases between them. The CDR3 covers 14 residues. Here the CDR3 reads CASSQDKNYNEQFF. DNA for the CDR3: TGTGCCAGCAGTCAGGACAAAAACTACAATGAGCAGTTCTTC.

Only one count was recorded for this clone. V usage is TRBV9 and J usage is TRBJ2-1; D is unclear. This CDR3 spans 16 amino acids. V lost 3 bases to trimming and J lost 0 bases, with 13 bases between them. Germline V gene data show CDR1 as SGDLS and CDR2 as YYNGEE. The CDR3 region has the DNA TGTGCCAGCAGCGCCCAGACTCGAGCCTCCTACAATGAGCAGTTCTTC. It specifies CASSAQTRASYNEQFF.

DNA for the CDR3: TGTGCCAGTAGGGCCCGGGGGGGAACCGGGGCCAACGTCCTGACTTTC. It is translated as CASRARGGTGANVLTF. The chain links TRBV19 to TRBJ2-6; 8 nucleotides line up with TRBD2. The CDR3 runs 16 residues. The germline gives CDR1 LNHDA, CDR2 SQIVND (reference sequence). V was pared by 6 bases and J by 4 bases, with 8 bases of the junction left unmatched.

The chain employs TRBV2 and TRBJ2-3; a possible D gene is TRBD2 (5 bases). Germline-derived CDR1 and CDR2 are SNHLY and FYNNEI. V shed 3 bases and J shed 6 bases, with 7 bases lying between them. The CDR3 has 12 residues. The CDR3 spells CASSDRGDTQYF. The CDR3 DNA reads TGTGCCAGCAGTGACCGGGGTGATACGCAGTATTTT.

This clone has only a few counts. The chain carries TRBV3-1 (or the pseudogene TRBV3-2) and TRBJ1-1; 9 bases are a match to TRBD1. Germline values: CDR1 LGHDT, CDR2 YNNKEL (reference sequence). V was clipped by 4 bases and J by 5 bases; unmatched bases: 5. CDR3 length: 14 residues. CDR3 protein: CASSPNRGQTEAFF. The CDR3 DNA is TGTGCCAGCAGCCCTAACAGGGGGCAGACTGAAGCTTTCTTT.

V usage is TRBV10-3 and J usage is TRBJ2-2; D perhaps matches TRBD1 (5 bases). Trimming removed 3 bases at V and 1 base at J, with 9 bases between. The CDR3 runs 15 residues. Looked up from germline, CDR1 is ENHRY and CDR2 is SYGVKD. CDR3 amino acids: CAISDPTENTGELFF. The DNA for the CDR3 is TGTGCCATCAGTGACCCGACAGAGAACACCGGGGAGCTGTTTTTT.

V usage is TRBV30 and J usage is TRBJ2-1; D possibly corresponds to TRBD2 (6 bases). There are 14 residues in the CDR3. Trimming left V 4 bases short and J 0 bases short, with 10 bases between. Germline CDR1 and CDR2: GTSNPN and SVGIG (reference sequence). Written as DNA, the CDR3 is TGTGCCTGGAACGGGGGTTCCTCCTACAATGAGCAGTTCTTC. Encoded protein: CAWNGGSSYNEQFF.

There are a few counts of this clone. The chain carries TRBV27 and TRBJ1-4, with 7 bases matching TRBD1. The CDR3 has 18 amino acids. V was pared by 6 bases and J by 8 bases, with 21 bases of the junction left unmatched. Germline V gene data show CDR1 as MNHEY and CDR2 as SMNVEV (reference sequence). CDR3 DNA: TGTGCCAGCAGATCTACCTTGGACAGGAAGGTTTATCGGGAAAAACTGTTTTTT. Translating gives CASRSTLDRKVYREKLFF.

This clone showed up just once. An end of the junction does not agree with germline; a read error may underlie this. Written as DNA, the CDR3 is TGTGCCAGCAGCACAGGGCCTGTGGTTTGGCCATCTTTC. This encodes CASSTGPVVWPSF. V and J are TRBV3-1 (or the pseudogene TRBV3-2) and TRBJ1-2, with D tentatively TRBD1 (6 bases). The CDR3 loop spans 13 amino acids. Germline V lookup: CDR1 LGHDT, CDR2 YNNKEL (reference sequence).

This clone was detected once. The chain uses TRBV2 and TRBJ1-5, with D perhaps matching TRBD1 (5 bases). Germline V CDR1 and CDR2: SNHLY, FYNNEI. CDR3 length equals 12 residues. The V gene lost 7 bases and the J gene lost 9 bases, with 13 bases spanning the gap. CDR3 DNA sequence: TGTGCCAGCACCCGGGGGGAGGGGCCCCAGCATTTT. The encoded protein is CASTRGEGPQHF.

CDR3 protein: CASSQVEAPDGYTF. Written as DNA, the CDR3 is TGTGCCAGCAGCCAAGTGGAGGCCCCAGATGGCTACACCTTC. The chain carries TRBV3-1 (or the pseudogene TRBV3-2) and TRBJ1-2; D is unclear. The V and J ends lost 1 base and 6 bases respectively, with 12 bases between them. Germline CDR1 reads LGHDT; CDR2 reads YNNKEL (reference sequence). This CDR3 spans 14 amino acids.

V and J are TRBV5-1 and TRBJ2-3; 12 bases are a match to TRBD1. The CDR3 totals 17 residues. Trimming at V came to 3 bases and at J to 1 base, leaving 6 bases not matched to a gene. CDR1 is SGHRS, CDR2 YFSETQ, per germline. The CDR3 coding sequence is TGCGCCAGCAGCTCGGGACAGGGGGCGGATGGCACAGATACGCAGTATTTT. As protein: CASSSGQGADGTDTQYF.

The V call is TRBV12-3 or TRBV12-4, the J call TRBJ2-2; tentative D call: TRBD1 (5 bases). Trimming removed 8 bases from V and 5 bases from J, with 9 bases in between. The CDR3 sequence is 12 residues long. The CDR3 here is CASSRETGELFF. CDR3 nucleotide sequence: TGTGCCAGCTCCAGGGAAACCGGGGAGCTGTTTTTT.

The chain recombines TRBV24-1 with TRBJ2-1, with TRBD1 matching over 7 bases. The CDR3 runs 16 residues. V gave up 4 bases and J gave up 4 bases; unmatched junction bases: 9. CDR1 and CDR2 from the germline V gene are KGHDR and SFDVKD. This CDR3 is CATSDTTGKKYNEQFF. The CDR3 DNA follows: TGTGCCACCAGTGACACGACAGGGAAAAAATACAATGAGCAGTTCTTC.

The genes are TRBV2 and TRBJ2-7, with 9 bases identical to TRBD2. CDR3 length: 15 amino acids. V lost 3 bases to trimming and J lost 4 bases; unmatched junction nucleotides: 7. In germline, CDR1 is SNHLY, CDR2 FYNNEI. This CDR3 is CASSDISGGLYEQYF. CDR3 DNA sequence: TGTGCCAGCAGTGATATTAGCGGGGGACTATACGAGCAGTACTTC.